These 16 T cell receptor beta chains were sequenced from one sample in a study of CD8+CD57+ T cells in acquired aplastic anemia. Genomic DNA was employed as the template in profiling TCR beta VDJ and CDR3. Using its own MiXCR run on the reads, TCRdb lists one record per CDR3 protein. The data hold 150,000 to 200,000 distinct CDR3 sequences, with about half observed a single time. The sequencing input was sorted CD4+, CD8+, or CD8+CD57+ T cells (not recorded which) from PBMCs. Every receptor here comes from a human donor in good health.

This chain joins TRBV7-9 and TRBJ1-2; D gene unclear. V was shortened by 7 bases and J by 2 bases, with 8 bases between the two germline ends. This CDR3 is built from 12 residues. The germline V gene has CDR1 SEHNR and CDR2 FQNEAQ (reference sequence). This chain's CDR3 is CASTGTNYGYTF. Written as DNA, the CDR3 is TGTGCCAGCACTGGCACAAACTATGGCTACACCTTC.

This clonotype was counted ten times or more. The rearrangement joins TRBV10-3 to TRBJ2-7, with 13 bases aligning to TRBD2. The V gene end was trimmed by 2 bases and the J gene end by 2 bases; junction bases not matched to a gene: 3. CDR3 length: 16 residues. Germline CDR1 and CDR2: ENHRY and SYGVKD. The CDR3 DNA reads as TGTGCCATCAGTGAGACGGGGACTAGCGGGGCCTACGAGCAGTACTTC. It encodes CAISETGTSGAYEQYF.

In this sample, this clonotype turned up many times. The CDR3 reads CASSYPPGEQFF. The CDR3 nucleotides are TGTGCCAGCAGTTATCCCCCCGGGGAGCAGTTCTTC. The V gene is TRBV12-3 or TRBV12-4, the J gene TRBJ2-1, with D uncertain. The CDR3 consists of 12 residues. V was clipped by 4 bases and J by 10 bases, with 11 bases between them.

This clonotype has ten or more counts. The V and J genes are TRBV7-2 and TRBJ2-1; D gene uncertain. Germline values: CDR1 SGHTA, CDR2 FQGNSA. The CDR3 is 13 residues long. V was pared by 3 bases and J by 8 bases, with 11 bases between. CDR3 DNA sequence: TGTGCCAGCAGCTTTTTTTTCGACGATGAGCAGTTCTTC. This gives the protein CASSFFFDDEQFF.

This clonotype was seen repeatedly, ten times or more. The chain recombines TRBV24-1 with TRBJ2-6; D is undetermined. This CDR3 is 15 amino acids long. The germline V gene has CDR1 KGHDR and CDR2 SFDVKD. Trimming took off 3 bases at V and 4 bases at J, with 9 bases between the two ends. The CDR3 bases are TGTGCCACCAGTGATCCGAACAGCGGGGCCAACGTCCTGACTTTC. This codes for CATSDPNSGANVLTF.

The CDR3 bases are TGTGCCAGCAGCGGACTGGATTACTACAATGAGCAGTTCTTC. It translates to CASSGLDYYNEQFF. The chain links TRBV11-2 to TRBJ2-1; the D gene is possibly TRBD2 (5 bases). V shed 5 bases and J shed 3 bases, with 11 bases lying between them. Looked up from germline, CDR1 is SGHAT and CDR2 is FQNNGV. This CDR3 has 14 amino acids.

This clonotype was detected a few times. The chain uses TRBV4-1 and TRBJ1-2, with D possibly TRBD1 on 6 matching bases. CDR1 is MGHRA and CDR2 is YSYEKL in the germline V gene. The V end lost 1 base, the J end lost 0 bases, and 9 bases lay between the germline ends. CDR3 length: 15 residues. CDR3 residues: CASSQGTEANYGYTF. In DNA, the CDR3 is TGCGCCAGCAGCCAAGGGACAGAAGCTAACTATGGCTACACCTTC.

The gene calls are TRBV20-1 and TRBJ2-1; perhaps TRBD2 as D (6 bases). The CDR3 spans 12 residues. CDR1 is DFQATT, CDR2 SNEGSKA, per germline (reference sequence). The ends were cut back, 3 bases at V and 9 bases at J, with 12 bases in the middle. The CDR3 spells CSASRGGVEQFF. CDR3 nucleotides: TGCAGTGCTAGTCGAGGAGGGGTTGAGCAGTTCTTC.

This clonotype was observed many times. The chain employs TRBV20-1 and TRBJ2-3; 8 bases are a match to TRBD2. In germline, CDR1 is DFQATT, CDR2 SNEGSKA (reference sequence). The CDR3 totals 15 residues. Losses at the gene ends were 0 bases for V and 2 bases for J; bases not matched to a gene: 4. In nucleotides, the CDR3 is TGCAGTGCTAGAGATCTAGCGGGCCCCACAGATACGCAGTATTTT. This codes for CSARDLAGPTDTQYF.

At least ten counts were recorded for this clonotype. V usage is TRBV24-1 and J usage is TRBJ2-1; the D is unclear. The CDR3 length is 15 residues. Germline CDR1 is KGHDR and CDR2 is SFDVKD. V gave up 0 bases and J gave up 2 bases, with 7 bases separating them. CDR3: CATSDLSDTYNEQFF. The CDR3 region has the DNA TGTGCCACCAGTGATTTGAGCGATACCTACAATGAGCAGTTCTTC.

The chain is built from TRBV10-3 and TRBJ1-1; perhaps TRBD1 as D (5 bases). V was clipped by 6 bases and J by 5 bases, with 10 bases between them. This CDR3 is 12 amino acids long. The germline V gene encodes CDR1 ENHRY and CDR2 SYGVKD. In DNA form, the CDR3 reads TGTGCCATCAGCCCGGGGGAAACTGAAGCTTTCTTT. Translating it yields CAISPGETEAFF.

The gene calls are TRBV28 and TRBJ1-5, with TRBD1 matching over 10 bases. The CDR3 runs 17 residues. In germline, CDR1 is MDHEN, CDR2 SYDVKM. V lost 8 bases and J lost 1; bases outside the gene matches: 11. The CDR3 sequence is CASRRDRGFWSNQPQHF. DNA for the CDR3: TGTGCCAGCCGGAGGGACAGGGGTTTTTGGAGCAATCAGCCCCAGCATTTT.

This clonotype was seen ten or more times. The V and J genes are TRBV5-8 and TRBJ2-7; the match to TRBD2 covers 10 bases. Germline loops: CDR1 SGHTS, CDR2 YDEGEE. The CDR3 spans 13 residues. The V and J ends lost 0 bases and 10 bases, in that order; junction bases with no gene match: 4. The DNA for the CDR3 is TGTGCCAGCAGCTTGGCGCTAGCGGGAGATCAGTACTTC. Translating gives CASSLALAGDQYF.

This chain uses TRBV5-1 with TRBJ2-5; D not resolved. V lost 4 bases and J lost 2, with 6 bases in between. The germline V gene encodes CDR1 SGHRS and CDR2 YFSETQ. The CDR3 spans 12 residues. The CDR3 DNA reads as TGCGCCAGCAGCCGTACTCAAGAGACCCAGTACTTC. This gives the protein CASSRTQETQYF.

This clonotype occurred many times. CDR3 sequence (DNA): TGTGCCAGCTGCGGACAGTTGAACACTGAAGCTTTCTTT. This encodes CASCGQLNTEAFF. The chain uses TRBV7-2 and TRBJ1-1; TRBD1 might be the D (6 bases). Trimming left V 8 bases short and J 0 bases short, with 10 bases between. Germline assignment: CDR1 SGHTA and CDR2 FQGNSA. The CDR3 runs 13 residues.

This clonotype was seen only once. V is TRBV5-1 and J is TRBJ2-7; 7 bases fit TRBD1. V was clipped by 0 bases and J by 5 bases; unmatched bases: 5. CDR1 and CDR2 (germline): SGHRS, YFSETQ. CDR3 length equals 14 residues. The CDR3 sequence is CASSLGQGVNEQYF. The CDR3, as DNA: TGCGCCAGCAGCTTGGGACAGGGAGTGAACGAGCAGTACTTC. The variable domain in full, with the rest retrieved from reference TRBV5-1 and TRBJ2-7, is KAGVTQTPRYLIKTRGQQVTLSCSPISGHRSVSWYQQTPGQGLQFLFEYFSETQRNKGNFPGRFSGRQFSNSRSEMNVSTLELGDSALYLCASSLGQGVNEQYFGPGTRLTVT.